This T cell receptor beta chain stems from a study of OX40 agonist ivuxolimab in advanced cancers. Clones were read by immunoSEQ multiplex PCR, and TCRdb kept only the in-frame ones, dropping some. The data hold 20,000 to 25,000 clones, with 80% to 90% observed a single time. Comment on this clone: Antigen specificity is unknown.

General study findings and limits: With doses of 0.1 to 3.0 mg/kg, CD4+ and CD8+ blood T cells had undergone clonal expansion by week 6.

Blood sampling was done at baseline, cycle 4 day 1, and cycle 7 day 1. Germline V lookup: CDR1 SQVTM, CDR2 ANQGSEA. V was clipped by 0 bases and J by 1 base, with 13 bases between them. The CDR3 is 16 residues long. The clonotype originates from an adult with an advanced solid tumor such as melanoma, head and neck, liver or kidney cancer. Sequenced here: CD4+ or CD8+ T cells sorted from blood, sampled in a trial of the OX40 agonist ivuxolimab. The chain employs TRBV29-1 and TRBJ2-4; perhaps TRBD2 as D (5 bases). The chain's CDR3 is CSVEDLVSGAKNIQYF. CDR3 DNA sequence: TGCAGCGTTGAAGATCTGGTTTCGGGGGCCAAAAACATTCAGTACTTC.